This T cell receptor beta chain was identified in a study of blood T cell repertoires in COVID-19. Study summary: Spain, Italy and the United States supplied samples that represented acute and convalescent COVID-19. PBMCs, B-cell-depleted T cells, or T cells were the source of the cDNA or gDNA that made up the material.

Under the authors' procedure: Estimated nucleated cell counts came from reference gene primer amplification. The method was immunoSEQ multiplex PCR; TCRdb's version includes in-frame clones alone and lacks a portion of them. D and trimming come from the DNA, and the V and J calls and clone size come from that table. The sample includes 150,000 to 200,000 clones, approximately 85% seen only once; the top ten take around 3%. Trimming removed 0 bases at V and 7 bases at J, with 10 bases between. This CDR3 is built from 14 residues. Germline CDR1 SGDLS, CDR2 YYNGEE. The specimen sequenced was peripheral blood. This sequence joins TRBV9 and TRBJ2-2; TRBD2 is a possible D gene (5 bases). The TCR comes from a man in his sixties with acute or convalescent COVID-19. The chain's CDR3 is CASSVELVSGELFF. The CDR3 DNA reads as TGTGCCAGCAGCGTAGAACTAGTAAGCGGGGAGCTGTTTTTT. Full variable domain (remainder filled in from reference TRBV9 and TRBJ2-2): DSGVTQTPKHLITATGQRVTLRCSPRSGDLSVYWYQQSLDQGLQFLIQYYNGEERAKGNILERFSAQQFPDLHSELNLSSLELGDSALYFCASSVELVSGELFFGEGSRLTVL.